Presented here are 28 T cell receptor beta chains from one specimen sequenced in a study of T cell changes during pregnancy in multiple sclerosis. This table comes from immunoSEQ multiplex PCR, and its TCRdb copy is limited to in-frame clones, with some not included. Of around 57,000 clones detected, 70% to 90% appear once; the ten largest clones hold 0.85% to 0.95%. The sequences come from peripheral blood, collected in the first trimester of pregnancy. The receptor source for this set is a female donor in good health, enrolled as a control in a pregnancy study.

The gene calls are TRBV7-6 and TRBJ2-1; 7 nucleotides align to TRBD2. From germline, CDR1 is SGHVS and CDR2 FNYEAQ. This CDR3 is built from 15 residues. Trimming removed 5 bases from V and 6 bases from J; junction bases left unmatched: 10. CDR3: CASSQNRDYANEQFF. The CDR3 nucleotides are TGTGCCAGCAGCCAAAACCGGGACTACGCCAATGAGCAGTTCTTC.

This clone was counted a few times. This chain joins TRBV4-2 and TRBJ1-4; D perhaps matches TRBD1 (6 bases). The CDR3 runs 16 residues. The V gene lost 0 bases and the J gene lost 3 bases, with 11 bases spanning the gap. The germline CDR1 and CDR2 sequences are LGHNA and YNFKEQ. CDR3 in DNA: TGTGCCAGCAGCCAAGAACGGGGGGCCCCTAATGAAAAACTGTTTTTT. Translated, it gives CASSQERGAPNEKLFF.

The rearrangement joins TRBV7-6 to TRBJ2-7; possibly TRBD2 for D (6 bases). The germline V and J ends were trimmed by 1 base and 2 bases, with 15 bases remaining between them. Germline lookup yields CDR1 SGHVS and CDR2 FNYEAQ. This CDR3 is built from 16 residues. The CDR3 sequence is CASSLEPPGRTYEQYF. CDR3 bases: TGTGCCAGCAGCTTAGAGCCGCCGGGGAGGACCTACGAGCAGTACTTC.

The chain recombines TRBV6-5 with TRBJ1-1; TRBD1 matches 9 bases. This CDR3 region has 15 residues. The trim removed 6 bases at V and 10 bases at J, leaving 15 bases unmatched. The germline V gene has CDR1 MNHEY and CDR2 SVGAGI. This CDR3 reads CASRKTRTGVITAFF. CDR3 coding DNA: TGTGCCAGCAGGAAAACCAGGACAGGGGTGATTACAGCTTTCTTT.

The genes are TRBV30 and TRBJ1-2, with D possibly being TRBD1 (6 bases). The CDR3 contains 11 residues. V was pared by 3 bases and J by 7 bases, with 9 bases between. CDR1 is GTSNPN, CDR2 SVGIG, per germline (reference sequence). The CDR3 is CAWSLDSGYTF. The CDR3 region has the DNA TGTGCCTGGAGCCTGGACAGTGGCTACACCTTC.

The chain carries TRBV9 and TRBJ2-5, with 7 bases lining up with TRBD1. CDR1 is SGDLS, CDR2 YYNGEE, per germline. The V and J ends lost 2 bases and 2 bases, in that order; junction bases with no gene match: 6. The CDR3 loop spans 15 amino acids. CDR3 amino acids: CASSVMGTEQETQYF. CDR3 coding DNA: TGTGCCAGCAGCGTTATGGGGACAGAGCAAGAGACCCAGTACTTC.

CDR3 loop: CAWSVAATGWLQTQYF. Here the CDR3 DNA reads TGTGCCTGGAGTGTAGCCGCGACAGGGTGGTTGCAAACCCAGTACTTC. The chain joins TRBV30 to TRBJ2-5; the match to TRBD1 covers 7 bases. This CDR3 has 16 residues. With 0 bases clipped from V and 8 bases from J, the junction kept 15 bases outside the gene matches. The germline CDR1 and CDR2 sequences are GTSNPN and SVGIG (reference sequence).

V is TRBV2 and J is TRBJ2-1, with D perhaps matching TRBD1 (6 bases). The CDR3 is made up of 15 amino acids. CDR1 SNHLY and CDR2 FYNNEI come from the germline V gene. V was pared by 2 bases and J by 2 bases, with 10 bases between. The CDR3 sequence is CASSERQDPYNEQFF. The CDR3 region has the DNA TGTGCCAGCAGTGAACGACAGGATCCCTACAATGAGCAGTTCTTC.

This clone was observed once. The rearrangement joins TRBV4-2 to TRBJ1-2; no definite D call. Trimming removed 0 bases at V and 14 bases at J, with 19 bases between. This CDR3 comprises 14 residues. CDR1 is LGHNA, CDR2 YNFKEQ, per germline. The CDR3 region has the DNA TGTGCCAGCAGCCAAGACCAAGACGCTTTAACTAGGACCTTC. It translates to CASSQDQDALTRTF.

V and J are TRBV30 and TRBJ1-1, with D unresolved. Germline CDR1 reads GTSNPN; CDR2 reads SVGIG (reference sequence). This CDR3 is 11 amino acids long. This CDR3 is CAMERNTEAFF. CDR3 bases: TGTGCGATGGAGAGGAACACTGAAGCTTTCTTT.

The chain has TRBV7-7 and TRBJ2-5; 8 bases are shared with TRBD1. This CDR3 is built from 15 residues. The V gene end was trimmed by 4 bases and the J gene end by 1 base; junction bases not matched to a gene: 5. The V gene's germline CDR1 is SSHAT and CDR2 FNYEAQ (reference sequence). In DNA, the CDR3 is TGTGCCAGCAGCTCCGGGACAGGAGTCCAAGAGACCCAGTACTTC. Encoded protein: CASSSGTGVQETQYF.

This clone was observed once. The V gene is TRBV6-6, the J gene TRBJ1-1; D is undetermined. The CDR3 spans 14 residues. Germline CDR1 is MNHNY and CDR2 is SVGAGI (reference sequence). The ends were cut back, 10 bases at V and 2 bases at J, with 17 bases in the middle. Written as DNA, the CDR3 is TGTGCCACCAAGTTAATTCGGGGTAACACTGAAGCTTTCTTT. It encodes CATKLIRGNTEAFF.

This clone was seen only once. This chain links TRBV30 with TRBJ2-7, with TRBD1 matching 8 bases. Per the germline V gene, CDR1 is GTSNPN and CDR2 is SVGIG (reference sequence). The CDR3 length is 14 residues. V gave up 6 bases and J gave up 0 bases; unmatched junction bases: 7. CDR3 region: CACWVDRGSYEQYF. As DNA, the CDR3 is TGTGCCTGCTGGGTAGACAGGGGCTCCTACGAGCAGTACTTC. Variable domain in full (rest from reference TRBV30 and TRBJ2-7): SQTIHQWPATLVQPVGSPLSLECTVEGTSNPNLYWYRQAAGRGLQLLFYSVGIGQISSEVPQNLSASRPQDRQFILSSKKLLLSDSGFYLCACWVDRGSYEQYFGPGTRLTVT.

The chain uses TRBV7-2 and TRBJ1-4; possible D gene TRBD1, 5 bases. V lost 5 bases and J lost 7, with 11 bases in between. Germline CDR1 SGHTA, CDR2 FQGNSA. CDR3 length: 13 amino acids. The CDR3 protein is CASSPGWFEKLFF. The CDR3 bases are TGTGCCAGCAGCCCAGGGTGGTTTGAAAAACTGTTTTTT.

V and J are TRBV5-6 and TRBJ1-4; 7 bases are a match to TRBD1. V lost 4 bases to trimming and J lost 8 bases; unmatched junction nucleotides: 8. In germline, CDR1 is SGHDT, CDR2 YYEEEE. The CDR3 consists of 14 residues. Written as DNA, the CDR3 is TGTGCCAGCAGCCCAAAACGACAGGGCGAAAAACTGTTTTTT. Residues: CASSPKRQGEKLFF.

Here the CDR3 DNA reads TGTGCCAGCAGCTCACAGGGATATGGCTACACCTTC. Translation gives CASSSQGYGYTF. The chain recombines TRBV7-6 with TRBJ1-2; TRBD1 might be the D (6 bases). Germline loops: CDR1 SGHVS, CDR2 FNYEAQ. There are 12 residues in the CDR3. V gave up 4 bases and J gave up 5 bases, with 8 bases separating them.

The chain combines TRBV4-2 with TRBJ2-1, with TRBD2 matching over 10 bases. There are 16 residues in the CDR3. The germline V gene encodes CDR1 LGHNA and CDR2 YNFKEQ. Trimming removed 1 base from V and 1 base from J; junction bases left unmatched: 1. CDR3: CASSQGTSGSYNEQFF. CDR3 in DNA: TGTGCCAGCAGCCAAGGGACTAGCGGATCCTACAATGAGCAGTTCTTC.

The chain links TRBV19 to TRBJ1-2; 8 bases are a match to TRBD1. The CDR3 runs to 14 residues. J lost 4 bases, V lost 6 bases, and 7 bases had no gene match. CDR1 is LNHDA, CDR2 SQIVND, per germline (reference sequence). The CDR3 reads CASSGQGGGYGYTF. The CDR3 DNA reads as TGTGCCAGTAGCGGACAGGGTGGTGGCTATGGCTACACCTTC.

CDR3 bases: TGCGCCAGCAGCCAAGATCGTGGGGGCGCAGATACGCAGTATTTT. Translation: CASSQDRGGADTQYF. The chain has TRBV4-3 and TRBJ2-3; tentatively, D is TRBD1 (6 bases). Germline assignment: CDR1 LGHNA and CDR2 YSLEER. The V end was cut by 0 bases, the J end by 4 bases, with 11 bases between. This CDR3 is built from 15 residues.

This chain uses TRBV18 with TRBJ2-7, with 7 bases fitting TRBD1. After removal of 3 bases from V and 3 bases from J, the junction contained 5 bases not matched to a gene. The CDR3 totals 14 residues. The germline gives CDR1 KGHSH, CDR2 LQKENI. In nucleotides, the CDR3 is TGTGCCAGCTCACCGACAGGGCCATACTACGAGCAGTACTTC. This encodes CASSPTGPYYEQYF.

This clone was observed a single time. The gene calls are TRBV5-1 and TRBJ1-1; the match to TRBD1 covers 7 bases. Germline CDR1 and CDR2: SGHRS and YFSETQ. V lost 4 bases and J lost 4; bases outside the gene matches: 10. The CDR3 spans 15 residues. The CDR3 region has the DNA TGCGCCAGCAGCCTACCGGGACAGCGGGCCACTGAAGCTTTCTTT. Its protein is CASSLPGQRATEAFF.

DNA of the CDR3: TGTGCCAGCGGGGGCAGCGGGGGGGCGTCCTACAATGAGCAGTTCTTC. It yields the protein CASGGSGGASYNEQFF. The chain joins TRBV9 to TRBJ2-1; 10 positions match TRBD2. The CDR3 is 16 residues long. Germline assignment: CDR1 SGDLS and CDR2 YYNGEE. V shed 7 bases and J 1 base; nucleotides not matched to a gene: 8.

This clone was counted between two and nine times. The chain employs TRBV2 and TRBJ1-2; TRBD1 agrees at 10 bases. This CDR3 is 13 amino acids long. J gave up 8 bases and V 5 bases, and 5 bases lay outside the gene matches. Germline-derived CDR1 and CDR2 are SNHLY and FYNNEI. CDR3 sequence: CASSRGTGDGYTF. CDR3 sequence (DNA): TGTGCCAGCAGTCGCGGGACAGGGGACGGCTACACCTTC.

CDR3: CASSAIRGETDTQYF. CDR3 nucleotides: TGCGCCAGCAGCGCAATACGGGGAGAGACAGATACGCAGTATTTT. The J gene is TRBJ2-3, the V gene TRBV4-1; TRBD2 is a possible D gene (5 bases). The CDR3 runs 15 residues. Germline V gene sequence: CDR1 MGHRA, CDR2 YSYEKL. V was trimmed by 5 bases and J by 3 bases, leaving 15 bases between them.

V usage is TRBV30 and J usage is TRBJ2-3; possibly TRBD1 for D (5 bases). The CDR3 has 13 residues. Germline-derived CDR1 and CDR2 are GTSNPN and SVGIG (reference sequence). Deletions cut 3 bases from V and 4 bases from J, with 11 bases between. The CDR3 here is CAWSRFRADTQYF. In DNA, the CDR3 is TGTGCCTGGAGCCGCTTCAGGGCAGATACGCAGTATTTT.

The CDR3 loop reads CASSPRGRGGLGYEQYF. The CDR3 DNA reads as TGTGCCAGCAGCCCTAGGGGGCGGGGGGGCTTGGGCTACGAGCAGTACTTC. The rearrangement uses TRBV7-2 and TRBJ2-7; 9 bases match TRBD2. This CDR3 is 17 amino acids long. Trimming cost V 5 bases and J 3 bases; bases outside gene matches: 14. Germline loops: CDR1 SGHTA, CDR2 FQGNSA.

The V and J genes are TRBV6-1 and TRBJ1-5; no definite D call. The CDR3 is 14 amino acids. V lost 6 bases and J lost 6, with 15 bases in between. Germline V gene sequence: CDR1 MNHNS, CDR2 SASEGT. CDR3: CASRDQVSGQPQHF. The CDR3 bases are TGTGCCAGCAGGGATCAGGTATCAGGTCAGCCCCAGCATTTT.

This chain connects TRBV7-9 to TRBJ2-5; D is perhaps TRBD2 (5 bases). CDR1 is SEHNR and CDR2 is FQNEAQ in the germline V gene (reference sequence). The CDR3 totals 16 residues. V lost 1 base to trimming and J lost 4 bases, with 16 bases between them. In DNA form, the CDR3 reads TGTGCCAGCAGCTTAGTATCGCCGGGGAGAGGAGAGACCCAGTACTTC. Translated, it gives CASSLVSPGRGETQYF.